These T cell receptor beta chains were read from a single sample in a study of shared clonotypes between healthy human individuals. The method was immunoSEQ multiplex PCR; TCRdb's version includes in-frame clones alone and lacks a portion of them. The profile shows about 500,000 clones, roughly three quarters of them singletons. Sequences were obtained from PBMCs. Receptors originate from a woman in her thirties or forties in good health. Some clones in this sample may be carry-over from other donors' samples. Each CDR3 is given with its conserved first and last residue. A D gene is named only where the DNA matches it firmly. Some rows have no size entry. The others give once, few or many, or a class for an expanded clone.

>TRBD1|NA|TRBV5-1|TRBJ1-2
CASSLTGQGISGYTF
TGCGCCAGCAGCTTGACCGGACAGGGGATATCAGGCTACACCTTC
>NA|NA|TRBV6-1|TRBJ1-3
CASSENRNTIYF
TGTGCCAGCAGTGAAAACAGAAACACCATATATTTT
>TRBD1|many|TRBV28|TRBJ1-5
CASSYRGYNQPQHF
TGTGCCAGCAGTTACAGGGGCTACAATCAGCCCCAGCATTTT
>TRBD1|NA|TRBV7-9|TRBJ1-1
CASSHEGATEAFF
TGTGCCAGCAGCCATGAGGGGGCCACTGAAGCTTTCTTT
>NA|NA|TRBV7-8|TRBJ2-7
CASSLGQVSSYEQYF
TGTGCCAGCAGCTTAGGACAGGTGAGCTCCTACGAGCAGTACTTC
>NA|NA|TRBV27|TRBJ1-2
CASSFFYGMYVGYTF
TGTGCCAGCAGTTTCTTCTATGGAATGTATGTAGGCTACACCTTC
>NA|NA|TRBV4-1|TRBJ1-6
CASSQDLAGPPLHF
TGCGCCAGCAGCCAAGATTTGGCAGGCCCACCCCTCCACTTT
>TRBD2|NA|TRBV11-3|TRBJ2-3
CASSKREGPTDTQYF
TGTGCCAGCAGCAAGCGGGAGGGCCCGACAGATACGCAGTATTTT
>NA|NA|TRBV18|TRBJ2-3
CASSPSAARDTQYF
TGTGCCAGCTCACCAAGCGCAGCTAGAGATACGCAGTATTTT
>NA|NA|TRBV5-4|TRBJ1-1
CASSLGSQPLNTEAFF
TGTGCCAGCAGCTTGGGCTCGCAGCCATTGAACACTGAAGCTTTCTTT
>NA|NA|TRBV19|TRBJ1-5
CASSRGGTKQPQHF
TGTGCCAGTAGTCGGGGGGGCACTAAACAGCCCCAGCATTTT
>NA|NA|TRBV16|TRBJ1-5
CASSQSASNQPQHF
TGTGCCAGCAGCCAATCGGCGAGCAATCAGCCCCAGCATTTT
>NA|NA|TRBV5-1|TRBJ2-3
CASSNGQSTDTQYF
TGCGCCAGCAGCAACGGACAATCCACAGATACGCAGTATTTT
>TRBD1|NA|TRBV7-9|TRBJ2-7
CASSLRQGGYEQYF
TGTGCCAGCAGCTTAAGACAGGGGGGCTACGAGCAGTACTTC
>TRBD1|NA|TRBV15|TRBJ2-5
CATSRATGASETQYF
TGTGCCACCAGCAGAGCAACAGGGGCCTCAGAGACCCAGTACTTC
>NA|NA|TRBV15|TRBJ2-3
CATSRDGDTQYF
TGTGCCACCAGCAGAGATGGGGATACGCAGTATTTT